These T cell receptor beta chains were read from a single sample in a study of T cells in Graves' hyperthyroidism and ophthalmopathy. A single record per CDR3 protein comes from TCRdb applying MiXCR to the multiplex PCR reads. This sample has roughly 500,000 distinct CDR3 sequences, with about half found just once. The sequenced sample consisted of peripheral blood or thyroid tissue (not recorded which). These receptors all come from an adult woman with Graves' disease, either hyperthyroidism or ophthalmopathy (not recorded which). The CDR3 runs from the conserved cysteine through the conserved F or W. The order of the fields is clone size, D gene, V gene, J gene, CDR3 protein, CDR3 DNA. D genes are given only for firm matches. Not every row has a clone size; where given, it reads once, few, many or a size class.

abundance: many
d_gene: TRBD2
v_gene: TRBV20-1
j_gene: TRBJ2-2
CDR3aa: CSASLLAAGELFF
CDR3nt: TGCAGTGCTAGTTTACTAGCGGCCGGGGAGCTGTTTTTT

abundance: many
d_gene: NA
v_gene: TRBV6-6
j_gene: TRBJ2-7
CDR3aa: CASSFGQSAYEQYF
CDR3nt: TGTGCCAGCAGTTTCGGACAGTCGGCCTACGAGCAGTACTTC

abundance: many
d_gene: TRBD1
v_gene: TRBV29-1
j_gene: TRBJ1-4
CDR3aa: CSVFGGQGVRKLFF
CDR3nt: TGCAGCGTTTTCGGGGGACAGGGTGTTAGGAAACTGTTTTTT

abundance: many
d_gene: NA
v_gene: TRBV6-1
j_gene: TRBJ1-5
CDR3aa: CASSTLKEGQPQHF
CDR3nt: TGTGCCAGCAGTACCCTTAAAGAGGGTCAGCCCCAGCATTTT

abundance: many
d_gene: NA
v_gene: TRBV5-6
j_gene: TRBJ1-4
CDR3aa: CASSPRWGGEKLFF
CDR3nt: TGTGCCAGCAGCCCGCGTTGGGGTGGGGAAAAACTGTTTTTT

abundance: NA
d_gene: TRBD2
v_gene: TRBV20-1
j_gene: TRBJ2-5
CDR3aa: CSAIAGTRGTQYF
CDR3nt: TGCAGTGCTATAGCGGGGACTAGGGGGACCCAGTACTTC

abundance: many
d_gene: NA
v_gene: TRBV4-1
j_gene: TRBJ1-4
CDR3aa: CASSQARGNEKLFF
CDR3nt: TGCGCCAGCAGCCAAGCCAGGGGAAATGAAAAACTGTTTTTT

abundance: NA
d_gene: TRBD1
v_gene: TRBV12-3/TRBV12-4
j_gene: TRBJ1-1
CDR3aa: CASSFGQGGAEAFF
CDR3nt: TGTGCCAGCAGTTTCGGACAGGGCGGCGCTGAAGCTTTCTTT

abundance: many
d_gene: NA
v_gene: TRBV28
j_gene: TRBJ2-7
CDR3aa: CASSRWDLKEQYF
CDR3nt: TGTGCCAGCAGCCGTTGGGACCTCAAGGAGCAGTACTTC

abundance: many
d_gene: NA
v_gene: TRBV5-1
j_gene: TRBJ1-6
CDR3aa: CASSARDTINSPLHF
CDR3nt: TGCGCCAGCAGCGCCCGGGACACGATTAATTCACCCCTCCACTTT

abundance: NA
d_gene: TRBD1
v_gene: TRBV28
j_gene: TRBJ2-2
CDR3aa: CASSLPGTAGELFF
CDR3nt: TGTGCCAGCAGTTTGCCCGGGACAGCCGGGGAGCTGTTTTTT

abundance: NA
d_gene: TRBD1
v_gene: TRBV7-2
j_gene: TRBJ1-3
CDR3aa: CASSLRQGLGNTIYF
CDR3nt: TGTGCCAGCAGCCTCCGACAGGGACTTGGAAACACCATATATTTT

abundance: many
d_gene: NA
v_gene: TRBV7-2
j_gene: TRBJ1-5
CDR3aa: CASSFAHAQPQHF
CDR3nt: TGTGCCAGCAGCTTCGCACACGCGCAGCCCCAGCATTTT

abundance: few
d_gene: NA
v_gene: TRBV7-3
j_gene: TRBJ1-2
CDR3aa: CASSRNQGNDGYTF
CDR3nt: TGTGCCAGCAGTCGGAATCAGGGGAACGATGGCTACACCTTC

abundance: many
d_gene: NA
v_gene: TRBV10-3
j_gene: TRBJ1-2
CDR3aa: CAISGRNYGYTF
CDR3nt: TGTGCCATCAGTGGGAGGAACTATGGCTACACCTTC

abundance: NA
d_gene: TRBD2
v_gene: TRBV15
j_gene: TRBJ2-5
CDR3aa: CATNRVRSGGGETQYF
CDR3nt: TGTGCCACCAACAGAGTCCGTTCGGGAGGCGGGGAGACCCAGTACTTC

abundance: NA
d_gene: NA
v_gene: TRBV6-1
j_gene: TRBJ1-3
CDR3aa: CASSEGVDSGNTIYF
CDR3nt: TGTGCCAGCAGTGAAGGAGTGGACTCTGGAAACACCATATATTTT

abundance: many
d_gene: NA
v_gene: TRBV20-1
j_gene: TRBJ2-5
CDR3aa: CSARVLVETQYF
CDR3nt: TGCAGTGCTAGAGTCCTAGTTGAAACCCAGTACTTC

abundance: many
d_gene: NA
v_gene: TRBV5-8
j_gene: TRBJ1-2
CDR3aa: CASSLTDYGYTF
CDR3nt: TGTGCCAGCAGTCTGACAGACTATGGCTACACCTTC

abundance: few
d_gene: NA
v_gene: TRBV3-1
j_gene: TRBJ1-1
CDR3aa: CASSQVAGNTEAFF
CDR3nt: TGTGCCAGCAGCCAAGTGGCAGGTAACACTGAAGCTTTCTTT

abundance: many
d_gene: TRBD1
v_gene: TRBV19
j_gene: TRBJ2-2
CDR3aa: CASKGQGDTGELFF
CDR3nt: TGTGCCAGTAAGGGACAGGGTGACACCGGGGAGCTGTTTTTT

abundance: NA
d_gene: NA
v_gene: TRBV7-9
j_gene: TRBJ2-5
CDR3aa: CASRRPIVQQQETQYF
CDR3nt: TGTGCCAGCAGGCGACCCATTGTTCAACAACAAGAGACCCAGTACTTC

abundance: once
d_gene: TRBD1
v_gene: TRBV5-1
j_gene: TRBJ2-7
CDR3aa: CASSSDRGPYEQYF
CDR3nt: TGCGCCAGCAGCTCCGACAGGGGACCCTACGAGCAGTACTTC

abundance: NA
d_gene: NA
v_gene: TRBV10-3
j_gene: TRBJ1-5
CDR3aa: CAISPRSNQPQHF
CDR3nt: TGTGCCATCAGTCCCAGAAGCAATCAGCCCCAGCATTTT

abundance: many
d_gene: NA
v_gene: TRBV28
j_gene: TRBJ1-5
CDR3aa: CASKSGPGPQHF
CDR3nt: TGTGCCAGCAAATCGGGACCGGGGCCCCAGCATTTT

abundance: many
d_gene: NA
v_gene: TRBV4-1
j_gene: TRBJ1-1
CDR3aa: CASSLTLMSPNTEAFF
CDR3nt: TGCGCCAGCAGCCTAACCCTCATGAGTCCGAACACTGAAGCTTTCTTT

abundance: NA
d_gene: NA
v_gene: TRBV29-1
j_gene: TRBJ2-7
CDR3aa: CSVAGAGGEQCF
CDR3nt: TGCAGCGTTGCAGGGGCTGGCGGCGAGCAGTGCTTC

abundance: NA
d_gene: NA
v_gene: TRBV20-1
j_gene: TRBJ2-5
CDR3aa: CSAWVWGETQYF
CDR3nt: TGCAGTGCTTGGGTGTGGGGCGAGACCCAGTACTTC